What follows describes a single TCR beta chain. This clonotype appeared many times. Its cognate antigen has yet to be identified. One base away there is no much larger clone; base qualities are not given. Hyperthyroidism patients were aged 18 to 65 years and newly diagnosed, with disease duration of less than 2 months. Any patient with an uncontrolled infection, another autoimmune disease, pregnancy or lactation was excluded. Clinical symptoms, serum thyroxine and TRAb, thyroid ultrasound, and orbital computed tomography formed the basis for the diagnoses. For progressor patients, blood was drawn at the first diagnosis of hyperthyroidism, before any ophthalmopathy symptoms had appeared. PBMCs were separated from under 11 ml of fresh peripheral blood using Ficoll-Paque density gradient centrifugation. Progressor patients were initially diagnosed with Graves' hyperthyroidism and developed ophthalmopathy during follow-up. Total RNA was extracted with Trizol reagent, and quality was checked on an Agilent 2100 Bioanalyzer.

V was cut back by 6 bases and J by 2 bases, leaving a gap of 15 bases between them. The germline V gene yields KGHSH for CDR1 and LQKENI for CDR2. Including cysteine and phenylalanine, the CDR3 has 15 amino acids. The kept DNA is CDR3 alone, 45 bases in frame from the first base. The TCR beta CDR3 regions were amplified from RNA transcripts. The first round of RT-PCR for the TCR CDR3 was performed with the HTBI primer set and the Qiagen OneStep RT-PCR kit. The libraries were constructed in a second round of multiplex PCR and then size-selected and purified. Sequencing of the libraries was done on an Illumina HiSeq2000 using paired-end 100 bp reads. Under the source paper's analysis protocol: SOAPnuke was used to process the raw data, with reads discarded if the reads contained adapters or uncalled bases, had a mean Phred below 15, or lacked an exact constant-primer or identifier match. High-quality paired reads were merged with COPE v1.2.5, and unique nucleotide sequences were defined as clonotypes. Clonotypes were aligned to IMGT TRBV, TRBD and TRBJ reference segments using MiTCR v1.1. The analysis included only V-J combinations with a frequency above 0.0001, which together covered roughly 99% of the repertoires. The TCS score was defined as F50 (clonal expansion) divided by E x V (chaos), with BLOSUM62-based TCRdist calculated between CDR3 peptides within each V-J. Welch's t-statistics and random forest reduced fewer than 600 V-J features to about 13, which were used in a naive Bayes classifier (R e1071). TCRdb reworked the public reads: Q25 trimming with fastp, MiXCR clone assembly, productive beta chains retained. Rows matching on CDR3 protein sequence are summarized as one entry with the most common DNA and genes. TCRdb, not the original authors, processed these V and J calls. A total of about 130,000 distinct CDR3 sequences appear in this sample, around 20% of them only once. Of the sample, roughly 71% falls within the top ten clones.

This record belongs to a study of T cells in Graves' hyperthyroidism and ophthalmopathy (dated by TCRdb to the late 2010s). At the level of the whole study: Peripheral blood samples were taken at initial diagnosis, before any treatment was given. The study also compared thyroid tissue and blood T-cell repertoires from five or six Graves' hyperthyroidism patients. The 95 to 100 discovery patients were divided at random into training and test sets in a 7:3 ratio. The paper describes TCR Vbeta CDR3 sequencing of roughly 130 peripheral blood samples, made up of about 40 ophthalmopathy patients, more than 70 hyperthyroidism patients and roughly 17 progressor patients. After blood sampling, hyperthyroidism patients were treated with methimazole at a starting dose of 30 mg daily, and ophthalmopathy patients were treated with high-dose intravenous methylprednisolone. Prospective prediction of ophthalmopathy was tested in an independent validation cohort of 18 to 20 hyperthyroidism patients and some 17 patients who later progressed to ophthalmopathy. A discovery cohort of around 100 patients, roughly 40 with Graves' ophthalmopathy and 55 to 65 with stable Graves' hyperthyroidism, was used to find distinguishing TCR V-J signatures.

Results the study describes overall, beyond this receptor: In validation, the model predicted progression to ophthalmopathy with approximately 71% sensitivity and approximately 74% specificity, a median of approximately 6.5 months before onset. In cross-validation, a model built on a 13 V-J signature told ophthalmopathy apart from stable hyperthyroidism with 87.88% sensitivity and roughly 83% specificity, and in testing the same model reached 80%/75%. Sample size was not statistically predetermined, and blinding of investigators to group allocation was not performed. Most expanded thyroid clonotypes (frequency above 0.001) were also found in blood, which suggests that blood repertoires may mirror thyroid immune responses.

The material sequenced was blood. The rearrangement joined TRBV18 to TRBJ2-3, with the D call tentatively TRBD1 or TRBD2, each fitting 6 bases. The source of this sequence is a woman aged 45 to 65 with Graves' hyperthyroidism that later progressed to Graves' ophthalmopathy. The CDR3 reads CASSFRGQNTDTQYF. The DNA sequence reads TGTGCCAGCTCCTTTCGGGGGCAGAACACAGATACGCAGTATTTT.